The present entry profiles one T cell receptor (beta chain) with its context. Its antigen is not identified. TCRdb re-called the 5' RACE reads through MiXCR, storing one row per CDR3 protein. The table has some 600,000 distinct CDR3 sequences, roughly 17% seen once; the top ten hold around 7.8%. The CDR3 has 15 residues. CDR1 and CDR2 from the germline V gene are DFQATT and SNEGSKA (reference sequence). J lost 4 bases, V lost 3 bases, and 11 bases had no gene match. This record belongs to a study of T-cell memory formation after mild COVID-19. Study overall: TCR clusters mostly belonged to single donors.

Whole-study results and caveats: Pre-infection memory already had some responding clones, implying cross-reactive memory joined. Contracting clones from day 15 to 85 had balanced CD4/CD8; later expanders favoured CD4+. Shrinking CD4+ clones resided mostly in CM and EM, and CD8+ ones in EMRA.

Specimen: PBMCs or a T cell subset sorted from them (not recorded which). The chain links TRBV20-1 to TRBJ2-7; TRBD1 aligns across 8 bases. The source is an adult woman who had mild COVID-19 (a few samples of this study predate the infection). Cell type and time point are not known. The DNA of the CDR3 is TGCAGTGCTAGTAACGCTCTGACAGGGGAATACGAGCAGTACTTC. Amino acids: CSASNALTGEYEQYF.